This TCR beta chain was recovered during a study of T cell responses to AZD1222 COVID-19 vaccine. The assay was immunoSEQ multiplex PCR, and TCRdb's table has in-frame clones only and misses some. Found here are nearly 110,000 clones, about 90% of them singletons; the top ten hold around 4.5%. The table lists this clone with a count of one. Its target is not known. Study outcomes and limitations: The study identified only five to seven AZD1222 recipients as seropositive at baseline. Nearly half of spike-specific TCRs reportedly target variant regions that are unmutated in the B.1.351 and B.1.1.7 variants. Repertoires were sampled only after the peak T cell response.

The J segment lost 4 bases and the V segment lost 1 base, leaving 3 bases of the junction unmatched. The CDR3 is 14 residues long. Germline V gene lookup returns CDR1 MDHEN and CDR2 SYDVKM. The chain couples TRBV28 to TRBJ1-2, with 7 bases aligning to TRBD1. This material consisted of peripheral blood, taken on day 0 of AZD1222 vaccination. The clonotype was recovered from an adult in good health. The CDR3: CASSLLGTAYGYTF. As DNA, the CDR3 is TGTGCCAGCAGTTTATTAGGGACAGCCTATGGCTACACCTTC.